This is a list of T cell receptor beta chains from one sample in a study of technical replicates of blood from a handful of donors. Assay used: immunoSEQ multiplex PCR; TCRdb lists only in-frame clones, some missing. The repertoire holds over 55,000 clones, approximately 94% seen once, with less than 3.5% in the top ten. The source material was PBMCs. Every receptor here comes from a human donor in good health. Some clones in this sample may be carry-over from other donors' samples. CDR3s include the opening cysteine and the closing phenylalanine or tryptophan. A D gene is named only where the DNA matches it firmly. Clone size is given for some rows only: seen once, a few or many times, or a class if the clone is expanded.

>16|TRBJ1-5|TRBV6-1|NA|NA
CASSQDRIYSNQPQHF
TGTGCCAGCAGTCAAGACAGAATTTATAGCAATCAGCCCCAGCATTTT
>15|TRBJ1-4|TRBV18|NA|NA
CASSPERNSNEKLFF
TGTGCCAGCTCACCCGAGCGTAACTCAAATGAAAAACTGTTTTTT
>18|TRBJ2-3|TRBV29-1|TRBD1|NA
CSVEDRDRGLFLHDTQYF
TGCAGCGTTGAAGACCGGGACAGGGGGCTCTTTTTACACGATACGCAGTATTTT
>11|TRBJ2-7|TRBV7-2|NA|once
CASSLGVRQYF
TGTGCCAGCAGCTTAGGTGTCCGGCAGTACTTC
>11|TRBJ1-1|TRBV29-1|NA|once
CSVYVNTEAFF
TGCAGCGTTTATGTGAACACTGAAGCTTTCTTT
>15|TRBJ1-1|TRBV6-5|TRBD1|NA
CASSSAGTGHSEAFF
TGTGCCAGCAGTTCCGCGGGGACAGGGCACAGTGAAGCTTTCTTT
>15|TRBJ1-6|TRBV6-6|TRBD1|NA
CASSPQGAVGSPLHF
TGTGCCAGCAGCCCCCAGGGGGCAGTGGGTTCACCCCTCCACTTT
>16|TRBJ2-7|TRBV7-3|TRBD2|NA
CASSPGGGGRAGVQYF
TGTGCCAGCAGCCCCGGGGGGGGCGGGAGGGCCGGGGTGCAGTACTTC
>15|TRBJ2-3|TRBV5-6|NA|NA
CASSLRGFRTDTQYF
TGTGCCAGCAGCTTGAGGGGGTTTAGAACAGATACGCAGTATTTT
>11|TRBJ2-7|TRBV2|NA|NA
CASTLAYEQYF
TGTGCCAGCACCCTAGCCTACGAGCAGTACTTC
>14|TRBJ2-3|TRBV6-1|TRBD2|NA
CASTTSGGAPTQYF
TGTGCCAGCACTACTAGCGGGGGGGCGCCTACGCAGTATTTT
>12|TRBJ2-3|TRBV6-6|NA|NA
CASSYQRDTQYF
TGTGCCAGCAGTTACCAGCGGGATACGCAGTATTTT
>12|TRBJ2-7|TRBV10-3|TRBD2|NA
CAIRGGELEQYF
TGTGCCATCAGGGGGGGGGAGTTGGAGCAGTACTTC
>16|TRBJ2-5|TRBV4-1|TRBD1|NA
CASSQWRTGGWETQYF
TGCGCCAGCAGCCAGTGGAGGACAGGGGGGTGGGAGACCCAGTACTTC
>14|TRBJ2-3|TRBV6-1|TRBD1|NA
CASSGDRGTYTQYF
TGTGCCAGCAGTGGGGACAGGGGGACCTATACGCAGTATTTT
>15|TRBJ2-5|TRBV4-3|NA|NA
CASSPLGAGQETQYF
TGCGCCAGCAGCCCCCTCGGGGCGGGACAAGAGACCCAGTACTTC
>12|TRBJ2-7|TRBV29-1|NA|once
CSAGLGVYEQYF
TGCAGCGCCGGGTTAGGGGTCTACGAGCAGTACTTC
>14|TRBJ1-1|TRBV6-5|NA|NA
CASSYSTGGPEAFF
TGTGCCAGCAGTTACTCGACGGGTGGTCCTGAAGCTTTCTTT
>18|TRBJ2-3|TRBV4-3|TRBD2|NA
CASSQDRRTSGSTDTQYF
TGCGCCAGCAGCCAAGATCGACGGACTAGCGGGAGCACAGATACGCAGTATTTT
>15|TRBJ2-7|TRBV6-1|NA|NA
CASSEYGGSGEEQYF
TGTGCCAGCAGTGAATATGGGGGCTCGGGCGAAGAGCAGTACTTC
>14|TRBJ2-7|TRBV27|TRBD2|NA
CASMSLRGEGEQYF
TGTGCCAGCATGTCCCTTCGGGGGGAGGGCGAGCAGTACTTC
>14|TRBJ1-1|TRBV30|NA|once
CAWSEGRGRAEAFF
TGTGCCTGGAGTGAAGGCCGGGGAAGGGCTGAAGCTTTCTTT
>16|TRBJ2-7|TRBV7-2|NA|NA
CASSPLWVATVYEQYF
TGTGCCAGCAGCCCCCTGTGGGTAGCGACCGTCTACGAGCAGTACTTC
>16|TRBJ2-6|TRBV30|NA|NA
CAWSDTSGPGANVLTF
TGTGCCTGGAGTGACACCTCAGGCCCTGGGGCCAACGTCCTGACTTTC
>18|TRBJ2-2|TRBV7-9|TRBD2|NA
CASSSTVAGGSNTGELFF
TGTGCCAGCAGCTCAACAGTAGCGGGGGGCTCGAACACCGGGGAGCTGTTTTTT
>18|TRBJ2-1|TRBV7-9|NA|NA
CASSLAPKLSYGYNEQFF
TGTGCCAGCAGCTTAGCTCCGAAGCTTAGCTACGGGTACAATGAGCAGTTCTTC
>13|TRBJ1-2|TRBV9|NA|NA
CASSARGGGGYTF
TGTGCCAGCAGCGCCCGGGGGGGTGGTGGCTACACCTTC
>15|TRBJ2-7|TRBV18|TRBD1|NA
CASSPGTALSYEQYF
TGTGCCAGCTCACCTGGGACAGCACTCTCCTACGAGCAGTACTTC
>13|TRBJ2-3|TRBV19|NA|NA
CASSDRSRDTQYF
TGTGCCAGTAGCGATAGGTCCAGGGATACGCAGTATTTT
>13|TRBJ2-1|TRBV6-6|NA|NA
CASSYSIVNEQFF
TGTGCCAGCAGTTACTCGATAGTCAATGAGCAGTTCTTC
>12|TRBJ2-1|TRBV10-3|NA|NA
CATQTTVNEQFF
TGTGCCACCCAGACTACCGTGAATGAGCAGTTCTTC